These 29 T cell receptor beta chains originate from one sample sequenced in a study of CD8+CD57+ T cells in acquired aplastic anemia. Genomic DNA acted as the template from which TCR beta VDJ combination and CDR3 sequence profiling were carried out. TCRdb independently ran MiXCR on the reads; one entry per CDR3 protein. The table records just over 200,000 distinct CDR3 sequences, 55% to 65% of them present only once. The authors sequenced patients whose flow cytometry had shown CD8+CD57+ cell expansion. Specimen: sorted CD4+, CD8+, or CD8+CD57+ T cells (not recorded which) from PBMCs. These receptors all stem from a human donor with aplastic anemia.

At least ten counts were recorded for this clonotype. V and J are TRBV20-1 and TRBJ1-3; D uncertain. CDR3 size: 14 residues. V lost 6 bases and J lost 0, with 12 bases in between. CDR1 is DFQATT, CDR2 SNEGSKA, per germline (reference sequence). Written as DNA, the CDR3 is TGCAGTGCCGCACATCCTTACTCTGGAAACACCATATATTTT. Translation: CSAAHPYSGNTIYF.

Ten or more counts support this clonotype. The chain joins TRBV5-5 to TRBJ2-7, with D possibly called TRBD1 or TRBD2 (6 bases each). The germline V gene has CDR1 SGHKS and CDR2 YYEKEE (reference sequence). This CDR3 contains 16 residues. V lost 3 bases and J lost 2, with 18 bases in between. Here the CDR3 reads CASSWEWGDNAYEQYF. In nucleotides, the CDR3 is TGTGCCAGCAGCTGGGAATGGGGGGACAATGCCTACGAGCAGTACTTC.

The genes are TRBV7-2 and TRBJ1-1; unclear D gene. The CDR3 covers 14 residues. The V gene's germline CDR1 is SGHTA and CDR2 FQGNSA. The V gene lost 2 bases and the J gene lost 1 base, with 8 bases spanning the gap. CDR3 coding DNA: TGTGCCAGCAGCTTATTCGGAGGGAACACTGAAGCTTTCTTT. Residues: CASSLFGGNTEAFF.

The chain carries TRBV20-1 and TRBJ2-2; D not resolved. The CDR3 length is 15 residues. Germline lookup yields CDR1 DFQATT and CDR2 SNEGSKA (reference sequence). Between the trimmed V and J ends, which lost 5 bases and 1 base, there was a span of 14 bases. The CDR3 DNA follows: TGCAGTGCTTCTTCGACAAGGCGGAACACCGGGGAGCTGTTTTTT. Its translation: CSASSTRRNTGELFF.

To note about this clonotype: The CDR3 ends on some other residue instead of the conserved phenylalanine or tryptophan, so this is likely a read error. Because the CDR3's place on the DNA is in doubt, the DNA is left out and the CDR3 is given as listed by TCRdb. V usage is TRBV11-2 and J usage is TRBJ1-4; the table's D call TRBD1 went unverified against the DNA. The CDR3 is 8 residues long, ends included. The germline V gene encodes CDR1 SGHAT and CDR2 FQNNGV. This chain's CDR3 is CASSCPLT.

As to this clonotype: An end of the junction does not agree with germline; a read error may underlie this. This chain joins TRBV19 and TRBJ2-7, with TRBD2 as a possible D gene (6 bases). This CDR3 has 14 amino acids. Germline values: CDR1 LNHDA, CDR2 SQIVND (reference sequence). In DNA, the CDR3 is TGTGCCAGTAGTATAGCCGGGAGTGCCTACGAGCAGTCCTTC. Residues: CASSIAGSAYEQSF.

V usage is TRBV2 and J usage is TRBJ1-2; TRBD1 matches at 7 bases. The CDR3 consists of 14 residues. V lost 4 bases to trimming and J lost 2 bases; unmatched junction nucleotides: 4. Germline loops: CDR1 SNHLY, CDR2 FYNNEI. CDR3 bases: TGTGCCAGCAGTGTGCAGGGGGAGAACTATGGCTACACCTTC. It yields the protein CASSVQGENYGYTF.

V is TRBV20-1 and J is TRBJ2-3; D is possibly TRBD2 (7 bases). Germline CDR1 and CDR2: DFQATT and SNEGSKA (reference sequence). The germline V and J ends were trimmed by 5 bases and 5 bases, with 20 bases remaining between them. This CDR3 is built from 15 residues. CDR3 coding DNA: TGCAGTGCTGGGGGCCTAGCGGCCGTTCAAGATACGCAGTATTTT. It encodes CSAGGLAAVQDTQYF.

This clonotype was observed a handful of times. The chain links TRBV7-2 to TRBJ2-7; 7 bases align to TRBD1. In germline, CDR1 is SGHTA, CDR2 FQGNSA. This CDR3 has 13 amino acids. J lost 6 bases, V lost 6 bases, and 8 bases had no gene match. In DNA form, the CDR3 reads TGTGCCAGCAGAGACCAAGGGGGCTTCGAGCAGTACTTC. Translation gives CASRDQGGFEQYF.

The chain carries TRBV2 and TRBJ1-1; 9 bases match TRBD1. The CDR3 is made up of 18 amino acids. Losses at the gene ends were 7 bases for V and 3 bases for J; bases not matched to a gene: 18. Germline-derived CDR1 and CDR2 are SNHLY and FYNNEI. The CDR3 DNA reads as TGTGCCAGCACTGGAAAGCGACAGGGGGAATTATACTACACTGAAGCTTTCTTT. Translation gives CASTGKRQGELYYTEAFF.

This clonotype was recorded once. V and J are TRBV7-9 and TRBJ2-2; D may match TRBD1 or TRBD2 (6 bases each). Deletions cut 2 bases from V and 4 bases from J, with 11 bases between. This CDR3 is 15 amino acids long. Germline V gene lookup returns CDR1 SEHNR and CDR2 FQNEAQ (reference sequence). The CDR3 DNA reads TGTGCCAGCAGCTTAAAGGGGGGTGCCACCGGGGAGCTGTTTTTT. Protein product: CASSLKGGATGELFF.

This clonotype was seen just once. V is TRBV12-3 or TRBV12-4 and J is TRBJ1-1; no definite D call. The CDR3 spans 11 residues. With 3 bases removed from V and 11 bases from J, the gap between germline ends came to 10 bases. The chain's CDR3 is CASSLEGLAFF. In DNA, the CDR3 is TGTGCCAGCAGTTTGGAAGGGTTGGCTTTCTTT.

The chain has TRBV10-3 and TRBJ2-7, with D tentatively TRBD1 (6 bases). CDR3 size: 15 residues. Germline V lookup: CDR1 ENHRY, CDR2 SYGVKD. V lost 4 bases and J 1 base, leaving 14 bases between the germline ends. CDR3 in DNA: TGTGCCATCAGTGGGGGAGTGAGGGGGTCCTACGAGCAGTACTTC. It codes for CAISGGVRGSYEQYF.

In the case of this clonotype: This clone may be a read error of a much larger clone one base away. V is TRBV11-2 and J is TRBJ2-7, with TRBD1 matching 9 bases. This CDR3 comprises 16 residues. The ends lost 5 bases at V and 5 bases at J; junction bases unmatched: 13. Germline CDR1 SGHAT, CDR2 FQNNGV. Written as DNA, the CDR3 is TGTGCCAGCAGCCGGTACCAGGACAGGGGATGGCACGAGCAGTACTTC. Protein product: CASSRYQDRGWHEQYF.

This chain joins TRBV9 and TRBJ2-2, with D perhaps TRBD1 (5 bases). V shed 4 bases and J shed 5 bases, with 12 bases lying between them. The CDR3 contains 14 residues. CDR1 and CDR2 (germline): SGDLS, YYNGEE. CDR3 amino acids: CASSFLQDTGELFF. The DNA for the CDR3 is TGTGCCAGCAGCTTCTTACAGGATACCGGGGAGCTGTTTTTT.

The chain is built from TRBV7-2 and TRBJ2-5; 8 positions match TRBD2. The V segment lost 6 bases and the J segment 2 bases; nucleotides outside the gene matches: 5. This CDR3 comprises 14 residues. Germline V gene data show CDR1 as SGHTA and CDR2 as FQGNSA. CDR3 loop: CASSLTSAQETQYF. CDR3 nucleotides: TGTGCCAGCAGTCTGACTAGCGCGCAAGAGACCCAGTACTTC.

The chain carries TRBV7-2 and TRBJ1-2; no clear D. The CDR3 consists of 15 residues. Looked up from germline, CDR1 is SGHTA and CDR2 is FQGNSA. Deletions cut 1 base from V and 3 bases from J, with 12 bases between. The DNA for the CDR3 is TGTGCCAGCAGCTTAGTGGGCACCGAATACTATGGCTACACCTTC. Translating it yields CASSLVGTEYYGYTF.

The CDR3 here is CASSEQGFEQYF. The CDR3 nucleotides read TGTGCCAGTAGTGAACAGGGGTTCGAGCAGTACTTC. V is TRBV19 and J is TRBJ2-7; 7 bases align to TRBD1. The CDR3 extends over 12 amino acids. CDR1 and CDR2 (germline): LNHDA, SQIVND (reference sequence). V lost 5 bases to trimming and J lost 6 bases; unmatched junction nucleotides: 4.

Only a few counts were recorded for this clonotype. V is TRBV9 and J is TRBJ2-7, with 8 bases fitting TRBD1. The V gene's germline CDR1 is SGDLS and CDR2 YYNGEE. V shed 6 bases, J shed 6 bases, and the junction held 8 bases outside the gene matches. The CDR3 totals 13 residues. The CDR3 is CASTTGTGGEQYF. The CDR3 nucleotides are TGTGCCAGCACCACCGGGACAGGAGGCGAGCAGTACTTC. Full variable domain (missing parts from reference TRBV9 and TRBJ2-7): DSGVTQTPKHLITATGQRVTLRCSPRSGDLSVYWYQQSLDQGLQFLIQYYNGEERAKGNILERFSAQQFPDLHSELNLSSLELGDSALYFCASTTGTGGEQYFGPGTRLTVT.

The V and J genes are TRBV5-1 and TRBJ2-7; TRBD1 matches at 7 bases. Germline V gene data show CDR1 as SGHRS and CDR2 as YFSETQ. V trimming: 4 bases; J trimming: 3 bases; junction bases outside the gene matches: 10. This CDR3 has 15 amino acids. The CDR3 DNA sequence: TGCGCCAGCAGCGTTCTAAAGGGGGCTTTCTACGAGCAGTACTTC. Translating it yields CASSVLKGAFYEQYF.

CDR3 region: CASSSSSGELFF. The CDR3 DNA reads TGTGCCAGCAGCTCCTCCTCCGGGGAGCTGTTTTTT. The chain is built from TRBV7-3 and TRBJ2-2, with D unresolved. CDR3 length equals 12 residues. V lost 4 bases to trimming and J lost 6 bases, with 6 bases between them. CDR1 and CDR2 (germline): SGHTA, FQGTGA.

The chain recombines TRBV12-3 or TRBV12-4 with TRBJ1-2, with 8 nucleotides matching TRBD1. This CDR3 contains 11 residues. The J segment lost 9 bases and the V segment lost 6 bases, leaving 3 bases of the junction unmatched. The DNA of the CDR3 is TGTGCCAGCAGCGGGACAGGTAGCTACACCTTC. Translation: CASSGTGSYTF.

This sequence joins TRBV20-1 and TRBJ1-5, with a tentative D call TRBD1 (6 bases). V dropped 3 bases and J dropped 5 bases, with 8 bases sitting between them. The CDR3 length is 12 residues. CDR1 DFQATT and CDR2 SNEGSKA come from the germline V gene (reference sequence). As DNA, the CDR3 is TGCAGTGCTAGCGCAGGGGATCAGCCCCAGCATTTT. Translating gives CSASAGDQPQHF.

The V gene is TRBV29-1, the J gene TRBJ1-1, with TRBD1 matching 7 bases. CDR1 is SQVTM and CDR2 is ANQGSEA in the germline V gene. This CDR3 is 12 amino acids long. V lost 1 base and J lost 11; bases outside the gene matches: 7. The CDR3 DNA follows: TGCAGCGTTGAAGGATCCGGGGGACAGGCTTTCTTT. This codes for CSVEGSGGQAFF.

This clonotype showed up just a few times. Relative to the germline gene, one junction end is altered; a read error may explain this. This rearrangement joins TRBV7-7 to TRBJ2-3, with 7 bases fitting TRBD1. The CDR3 sequence is 15 residues long. Germline-derived CDR1 and CDR2 are SSHAT and FNYEAQ (reference sequence). CDR3 nucleotides: TGTGCTAGCAGCACAAGCATCGACAGGGCAGATACGCAGTATTTT. As protein: CASSTSIDRADTQYF.

The rearrangement joins TRBV24-1 to TRBJ1-4; TRBD1 aligns across 7 bases. Looked up from germline, CDR1 is KGHDR and CDR2 is SFDVKD. The CDR3 sequence is 16 residues long. V lost 3 bases and J lost 4; bases outside the gene matches: 7. CDR3 protein: CATSDNRGDGNEKLFF. The CDR3 region has the DNA TGTGCCACCAGTGATAACAGGGGAGATGGTAATGAAAAACTGTTTTTT.

As to this clonotype: This CDR3 fails to terminate in the conserved phenylalanine or tryptophan, so it likely reflects a read error. It is unclear where the CDR3 begins or ends on the DNA, so no DNA is shown, and the CDR3 is as TCRdb lists it. The chain links TRBV15 to TRBJ2-2; whether TRBD1, the table's D call, matches the DNA was not checked. The CDR3 is 9 amino acids long, termini counted. The germline CDR1 and CDR2 sequences are LNHNV and YYDKDF (reference sequence). The CDR3 loop reads CASSIPGTG.

The V and J genes are TRBV9 and TRBJ1-6; 7 bases are shared with TRBD1. J lost 10 bases, V lost 4 bases, and 5 bases had no gene match. Germline V lookup: CDR1 SGDLS, CDR2 YYNGEE. This CDR3 spans 13 amino acids. The DNA of the CDR3 is TGTGCCAGCAGCCAAGGACAGGTGTCACCCCTCCACTTT. Its translation: CASSQGQVSPLHF.

The chain carries TRBV29-1 and TRBJ2-3; the D call may be TRBD1 or TRBD2 (5 bases each). Trimming removed 7 bases from V and 6 bases from J, with 14 bases in between. This CDR3 comprises 12 residues. Germline CDR1 SQVTM, CDR2 ANQGSEA. This CDR3 reads CSAGPLGDTQYF. The CDR3 nucleotides read TGCAGCGCGGGACCCCTCGGGGATACGCAGTATTTT.